The TCR beta chain described here comes from a study of CD8 T cells in ankylosing spondylitis. Germline V gene sequence: CDR1 SGHRS, CDR2 YFSETQ. This CDR3 spans 14 amino acids. The V and J ends lost 0 bases and 5 bases respectively, with 8 bases between them. TCRdb independently ran MiXCR on the 5' RACE reads; one entry per CDR3 protein. The table records 300,000 to 350,000 distinct CDR3 sequences, over 12% of them present only once. The V gene is TRBV5-1, the J gene TRBJ2-2; D is unresolved. The material sequenced was blood, either unsorted or a sorted T cell fraction (not recorded which). This TCR derives from a male donor with ankylosing spondylitis or in good health (not recorded which). CDR3 residues: CASSLGTVTGELFF. CDR3 nucleotides: TGCGCCAGCAGCTTGGGGACCGTAACCGGGGAGCTGTTTTTT.